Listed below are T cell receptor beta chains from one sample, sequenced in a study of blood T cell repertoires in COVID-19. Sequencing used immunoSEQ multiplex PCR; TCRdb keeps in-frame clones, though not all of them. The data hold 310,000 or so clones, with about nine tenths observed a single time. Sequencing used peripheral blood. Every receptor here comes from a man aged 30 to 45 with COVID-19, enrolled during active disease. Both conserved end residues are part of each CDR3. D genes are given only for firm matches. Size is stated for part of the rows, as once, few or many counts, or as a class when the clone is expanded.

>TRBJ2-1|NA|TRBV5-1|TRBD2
TGCGCCAGCAGCTGGACTAGCGGGGGTTACAATGAGCAGTTCTTC
CASSWTSGGYNEQFF
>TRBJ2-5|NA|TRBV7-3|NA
TGTGCCAGCAGCTCACCAAGCCGTTTAGGCCCTTCGGGAGAGACCCAGTACTTC
CASSSPSRLGPSGETQYF
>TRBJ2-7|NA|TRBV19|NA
TGTGCCAGTAGTATAGGCGGGACCGTGACCTACGAGCAGTACTTC
CASSIGGTVTYEQYF
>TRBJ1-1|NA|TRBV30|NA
TGTGCCTGGAGTGTCGGTACTGAAGCTTTCTTT
CAWSVGTEAFF
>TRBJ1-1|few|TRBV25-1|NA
TGTGCCAGCAGTGAAATCATGAACACTGAAGCTTTCTTT
CASSEIMNTEAFF
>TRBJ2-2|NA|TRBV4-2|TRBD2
TGTGCCAGCAGCCAAGATCTAGCGGGAGAAGGCACCGGGGAGCTGTTTTTT
CASSQDLAGEGTGELFF
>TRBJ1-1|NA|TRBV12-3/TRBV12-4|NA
TGTGCCAGCAGTTTAAGACAGAACACTGAAGCTTTCTTT
CASSLRQNTEAFF
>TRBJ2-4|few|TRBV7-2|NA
TGTGCCAGCAGCTTAGGTCGCCAGGGTAACATTCAGTACTTC
CASSLGRQGNIQYF
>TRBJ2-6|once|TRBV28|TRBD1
TGTGCCAGCAGCCTTCCAGGGGGCTATGGGGCCAACGTCCTGACTTTC
CASSLPGGYGANVLTF
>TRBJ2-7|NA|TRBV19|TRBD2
TGTGCCAGTAGTACTAGCGGAACCTACGAGCAGTACTTC
CASSTSGTYEQYF
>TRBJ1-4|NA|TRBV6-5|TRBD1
TGTGCCAGCAGTTGGACAGGAAGAAACGAAAAACTGTTTTTT
CASSWTGRNEKLFF
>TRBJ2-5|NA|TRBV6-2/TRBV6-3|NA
TGTGCCAGCAGTTACTCGTACAGGGTTGAGACCCAGTACTTC
CASSYSYRVETQYF
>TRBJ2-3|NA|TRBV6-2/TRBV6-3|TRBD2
TGTGCCAGCAGTACCGGGACTAGCGGGAGGACAGATACGCAGTATTTT
CASSTGTSGRTDTQYF
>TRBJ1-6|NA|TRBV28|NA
TGTGCCAGCCACAGGGTTCATTCACCCCTCCACTTT
CASHRVHSPLHF
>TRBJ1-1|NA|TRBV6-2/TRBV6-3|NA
TGTGCCAGCAGTTATGGGGCAGTGAACACTGAAGCTTTCTTT
CASSYGAVNTEAFF
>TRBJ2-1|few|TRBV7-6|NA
TGTGCCAGCAGCGTCGACTGGGCGGGGTACAATGAGCAGTTCTTC
CASSVDWAGYNEQFF
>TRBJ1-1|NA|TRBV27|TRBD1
TGTGCCAGCAGCCTACAGGGGGCGGGCACTGAAGCTTTCTTT
CASSLQGAGTEAFF
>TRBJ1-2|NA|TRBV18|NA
TGTGCCAGCTCACCCGACAGTGACTATGGCTACACCTTC
CASSPDSDYGYTF
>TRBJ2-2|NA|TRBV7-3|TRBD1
TGTGCCAGCAGTTCACAGGGGAGCTTGAACACCGGGGAGCTGTTTTTT
CASSSQGSLNTGELFF
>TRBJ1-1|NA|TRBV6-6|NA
TGTGCCAGCAGTTACGAGGACAGAGGAGCTTTCTTT
CASSYEDRGAFF
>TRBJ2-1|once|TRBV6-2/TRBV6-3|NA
TGTGCCAGCAGTCTTCCATCCGGGGCCTACAATGAGCAGTTCTTC
CASSLPSGAYNEQFF
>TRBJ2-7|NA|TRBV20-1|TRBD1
TGCAGTGCTAGTATACACCCGGGACAGCTATCCTACGAGCAGTACTTC
CSASIHPGQLSYEQYF
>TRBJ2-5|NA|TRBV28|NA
TGTGCCACCAATCTAAACCAAGAGACCCAGTACTTC
CATNLNQETQYF
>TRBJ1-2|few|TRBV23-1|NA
TGCGCCCCCGAGGGCAGAGGTAACTATGGCTACACCTTC
CAPEGRGNYGYTF
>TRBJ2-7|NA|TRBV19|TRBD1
TGTGCCAGTAGTATTCGTGACAGGGGCGAGCAGTACTTC
CASSIRDRGEQYF
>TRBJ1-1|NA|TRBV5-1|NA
TGCGCCAGCAGTAAGGACACCTTGAACACTGAAGCTTTCTTT
CASSKDTLNTEAFF
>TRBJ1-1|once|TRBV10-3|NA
TGTGCCATCAGTGACTCCAAAGAGGGCGGCCTTCGCGCTGAAGCTTTCTTT
CAISDSKEGGLRAEAFF
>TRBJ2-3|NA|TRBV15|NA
TGTGCCACCAGCAGAGGAGGGACTCCCACAGATACGCAGTATTTT
CATSRGGTPTDTQYF
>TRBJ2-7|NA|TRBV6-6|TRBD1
TGTGCCAGCCTACAGGGGGCGGACGAGCAGTACTTC
CASLQGADEQYF
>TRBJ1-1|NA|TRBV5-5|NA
TGTGCCAGCAGCCAAAGACGACCGGGGACTGAAGCTTTCTTT
CASSQRRPGTEAFF
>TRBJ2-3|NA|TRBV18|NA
TGTGCCAGCTCTCGCGTCCCAGGGACTAGCACAGATACGCAGTATTTT
CASSRVPGTSTDTQYF
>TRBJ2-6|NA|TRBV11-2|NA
TGTGCCAGCAGCTTATGGGGCCCGACTGGGGCCAACGTCCTGACTTTC
CASSLWGPTGANVLTF
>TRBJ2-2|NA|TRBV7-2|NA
TGTGCCAGCAGCTTAGGACTTCACACCGGGGAGCTGTTTTTT
CASSLGLHTGELFF
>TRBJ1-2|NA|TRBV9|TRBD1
TGTGCCAGTTCCCCTGGCACAGGGGGTTTCGCTCCTAACTATGGCTACACCTTC
CASSPGTGGFAPNYGYTF
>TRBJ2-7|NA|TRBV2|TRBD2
TGTGCCAGCGAATCTTTAGCGGGGGGCTTCGAGCAGTACTTC
CASESLAGGFEQYF
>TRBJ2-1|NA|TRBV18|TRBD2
TGTGCCAGCTCAACCACGGGGACTAGCGGGAGTATGGCCTACAATGAGCAGTTCTTC
CASSTTGTSGSMAYNEQFF
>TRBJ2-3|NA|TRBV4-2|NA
TGTGCCAGCAGCCAGGAGGGGACAGCCATGGGGGCAGATACGCAGTATTTT
CASSQEGTAMGADTQYF
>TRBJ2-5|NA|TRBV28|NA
TGTGCCAGCAGCCTCGACAAAGAGGGCTACCCCGAGGAGACCCAGTACTTC
CASSLDKEGYPEETQYF
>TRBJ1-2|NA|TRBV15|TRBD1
TGTGCCACCAGCCCTTACGACAGGGGAAACTATGGCTACACCTTC
CATSPYDRGNYGYTF
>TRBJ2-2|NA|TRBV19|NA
TGTGCCAGTATGTATCCCTACACCGGGGAGCTGTTTTTT
CASMYPYTGELFF
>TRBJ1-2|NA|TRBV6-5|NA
TGTGCCAGCAGTTACTCCTACGGATTAGGGTCGGGAGGCTACACCTTC
CASSYSYGLGSGGYTF
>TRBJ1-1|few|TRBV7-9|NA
TGTGCCAGCAGCTTAGTAGTGAACACTGAAGCTTTCTTT
CASSLVVNTEAFF
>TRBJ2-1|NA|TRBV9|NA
TGTGCCAGCAGCGTAGGAGACACTCGAACCTACAATGAGCAGTTCTTC
CASSVGDTRTYNEQFF
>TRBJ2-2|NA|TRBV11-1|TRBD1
TGTGCCAGCAGTCCCGGGACAGGGAACACCGGGGAGCTGTTTTTT
CASSPGTGNTGELFF
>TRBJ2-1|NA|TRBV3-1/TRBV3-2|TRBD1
TGTGCCAGCAGCCAGCACCGGGACAGGGAGCAGTTCTTC
CASSQHRDREQFF
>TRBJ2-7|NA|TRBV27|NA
TGTGCCAGCAGCTCCGCGGATACACCCTACGAGCAGTACTTC
CASSSADTPYEQYF
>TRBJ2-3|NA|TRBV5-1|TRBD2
TGCGCCAGCAGCGGACTAGCGGGGGATGCGGATACGCAGTATTTT
CASSGLAGDADTQYF
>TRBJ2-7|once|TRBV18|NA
TGTGCCAGCTCAGACAGGCCTTCCTTCTACGAGCAGTACTTC
CASSDRPSFYEQYF
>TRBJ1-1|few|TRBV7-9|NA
TGTGCCAGCAGCCCGCAGGTAATAAGCACTGAAGCTTTCTTT
CASSPQVISTEAFF
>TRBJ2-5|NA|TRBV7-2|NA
TGTGCCAGCAGCTTGGAGGTTCGGGAGACCCAGTACTTC
CASSLEVRETQYF
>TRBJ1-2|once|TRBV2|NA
TGTGCCAGCAGTGTAATCAGGGCAAATGGCTACACCTTC
CASSVIRANGYTF
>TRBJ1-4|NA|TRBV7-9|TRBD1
TGTGCCAGCAGCGCCGCCGGGACAGTTAATGAAAAACTGTTTTTT
CASSAAGTVNEKLFF
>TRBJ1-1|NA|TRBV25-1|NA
TGTGCCAGCAGTGAATCAAGGGGCCTATACACTGAAGCTTTCTTT
CASSESRGLYTEAFF
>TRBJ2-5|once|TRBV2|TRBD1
TGTGCCAGCACTCCCGCCTGGACAGGGGGTGAGACCCAGTACTTC
CASTPAWTGGETQYF
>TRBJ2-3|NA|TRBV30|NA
TGTGCCTGGAGGGCCCTATTGGGACAAGTCGGTGGGGACACAGATACGCAGTATTTT
CAWRALLGQVGGDTDTQYF